This TCR beta chain was recovered during a study of regulatory T cells in long-lasting Graves disease. Time point meaning: newly diagnosed GD, antithyroid drugs for less than 3 months. There was RNA extracted from PBMCs, and the TCR library was made from it. This clonotype was seen at least ten times. TCR beta libraries were built with iRepertoire HTBI primers and Arm-PCR of CDR3 regions. TCRdb re-derived calls from the multiplex PCR reads in MiXCR, one entry per CDR3 protein. The sample has about 470,000 distinct CDR3 sequences, under 15% seen once. CDR3 length equals 13 residues. Trimming took 5 bases from V and 5 from J, leaving 10 bases between them. CDR1 is MDHEN, CDR2 SYDVKM, per germline. These same data were also listed under a study on T cells in Graves' hyperthyroidism and ophthalmopathy. That study adds: Hyperthyroidism had been newly diagnosed in patients aged 18 to 65, and its duration was under 2 months. An initial round of RT-PCR targeting the TCR CDR3 relied on the HTBI primer set. Peripheral blood also featured most of the thyroid clonotypes expanded above 0.001.

The source was peripheral blood mononuclear cells (PBMCs), collected at new diagnosis, from a patient treated with antithyroid drugs. This sequence joins TRBV28 and TRBJ2-1; D not certain. The source of this sequence is a woman aged 25 to 39 with Graves disease. The CDR3 is CASSRGRNNEQFF. The CDR3 nucleotides are TGTGCCAGCAGTCGCGGCAGAAACAATGAGCAGTTCTTC.